The text below deals with one T cell receptor beta chain. The target antigen is unknown. The method was immunoSEQ multiplex PCR; TCRdb's version includes in-frame clones alone and lacks a portion of them. The table lists fewer than 200,000 clones, around 90% of them singletons, with 6.1% in the top ten. The data originate from a study of T cell responses to AZD1222 COVID-19 vaccine. Germline lookup yields CDR1 MDHEN and CDR2 SYDVKM. This CDR3 has 14 residues. With 4 bases clipped from V and 5 bases from J, the junction kept 4 bases outside the gene matches. General observations from the study: Clonal diversity may have been underestimated in mostly white British donors. Variant regions that are unmutated are reportedly the target of nearly half of spike-specific TCRs.

The source material was peripheral blood, sampled on day 0 of AZD1222 vaccination. The chain recombines TRBV28 with TRBJ1-4; 7 nucleotides align to TRBD1. This sequence originates from an adult in good health. The CDR3 region has the DNA TGTGCCAGCAGTTCGGGACAGACCAATGAAAAACTGTTTTTT. It translates to CASSSGQTNEKLFF.